This entry is about one T cell receptor beta chain. Its target antigen remains unknown. No clone much larger than this one lies a single base away; base qualities are absent. The immunoSEQ Assay, a bias-controlled multiplex PCR, was used to amplify TCRbeta CDR3 regions from genomic DNA. As for how the authors treated the data: The number of nucleated cells in each sample was estimated by amplification of reference gene primers within the assay. To quantify the absolute abundance of each unique TCRbeta CDR3 rearrangement, sequence reads were collapsed and filtered. For each sample, productive Simpson clonality was calculated as the square root of Simpson's diversity index across productive rearrangements. In TCRdb, the immuneACCESS table is reduced to in-frame sequences with V and J assigned. These tables do not hold every clone; where another copy was compared, an unresolved V gene accounts for under half, and the others remain unexplained. Clone size and the V and J calls come from that table; the DNA yielded D and trimming. The sample records 150,000 to 200,000 clones, roughly 91% of which are singletons. 4.4% of the sample goes to the ten largest clones.

For CDR1 and CDR2, the germline V gene lists SGHTA and FQGNSA. The CDR3, from cysteine to phenylalanine, totals 16 residues. Just the 48-base CDR3 DNA is kept, in frame starting at base 1. Germline trimming: 5 bases from V, 7 bases from J; junction bases outside gene matches: 8. This record comes from a study of blood T cell repertoires in COVID-19 (dated by TCRdb to 2018 to 2020). For the study in its entirety: Samples covering the acute and convalescent phases of COVID-19 were provided by collaborators in the United States, Italy and Spain. Nearly every sample came with metadata listing a de-identified subject ID, COVID-19 status, age in years and sex. Samples came from the ongoing ImmuneRACE study (first 160 participants) plus 1,254 subjects from 6 global collaborators. A freely available public database, intended as a resource for researchers studying the immune response to SARS-CoV-2, is where the repertoires were released. The prospective study material was composed of cDNA or gDNA derived from T cells, B-cell-depleted T cells, or PBMCs. Subjects who had been exposed to COVID-19, were actively infected with it, or had recovered from it provided the deeply sampled blood TCRbeta repertoires that made up the dataset. Where available, HLA class I and class II types were obtained from metadata supplied by the sample provider rather than from assay-based typing.

Summary of the overall study and its limitations: Clinical and demographic metadata were provided uncurated, with the amount varying by source and participant.

Each collaborating institution followed its own protocols to collect whole blood in K2EDTA tubes. Collaborator samples were shipped for TCRbeta analysis as frozen whole blood, isolated PBMCs, or DNA extracted from either sample type. The TCR sequence derives from a human donor in a cohort sampled during active COVID-19. Material for sequencing was peripheral blood. Recombination connected TRBV7-2 to TRBJ2-1, and 13 junction bases match TRBD2. The DNA sequence follows: TGTGCCAGCAGCCAACGGACTAGCGGGGGTGGTAATGAGCAGTTCTTC. This encodes CASSQRTSGGGNEQFF.